This T cell receptor beta chain was sequenced in a study of shared clonotypes between healthy human individuals. Study summary: A couple of female and three male donors aged 18 to 49 were enrolled. The study's findings and limits: Generation probabilities were higher for clonotypes shared across all four sorted-subset donors than for unshared ones. Naive subsets usually exceeded memory subsets in estimated richness.

The authors divided CD4+ cells into CD45RA+ naive and CD45RA-negative memory subsets. Assay used: immunoSEQ multiplex PCR; TCRdb lists only in-frame clones, some missing. The sample lists around 700,000 clones; 73% were seen once. Germline CDR1 reads MNHNS; CDR2 reads SASEGT. The CDR3 loop spans 15 amino acids. Germline trimming cut 6 bases from V and 6 bases from J; bases unmatched to any gene: 9. Remarks on this clone: Its antigen remains unidentified.

The sequenced sample consisted of memory CD4+ T cells sorted from blood. This sample's subset: CD45RA-negative fraction. The sequence came from a woman under 40 in good health. The chain combines TRBV6-1 with TRBJ1-5; TRBD1 aligns across 9 bases. CDR3 bases: TGTGCCAGCAGCCCACAGGGGGCGTTGATTCAGCCCCAGCATTTT. It translates to CASSPQGALIQPQHF.